The clone carrying this T cell receptor beta chain was seen repeatedly, ten times or more. Its specificity is unknown. This specimen comes from a study of T cell repertoires in cytomegalovirus infection. The study, taken as a whole, reports: Cumulative frequency of public TCR beta families picked out carriers of CMV plus the relevant HLA.

Each CDR3 protein gets one entry after TCRdb re-called the reads with MiXCR. The data hold about 490,000 distinct CDR3 sequences, with approximately 15% observed a single time. The TCR sequence derives from a human donor in good health (CMV status not recorded). Some clones in this sample may be carry-over from other donors' samples. Sample: CD8+ T cells from PBMCs.

CDR3: CASSSRVGSSDTQYF. In DNA form, the CDR3 reads TGTGCCAGCAGCTCCCGAGTGGGATCATCAGATACGCAGTATTTT. The chain couples TRBV7-8 to TRBJ2-3, with D uncertain. The V and J ends lost 4 bases and 4 bases respectively, with 15 bases between them. The V gene's germline CDR1 is SGHVS and CDR2 FQNEAQ. This CDR3 has 15 amino acids.